This T cell receptor beta chain was sequenced in a study of human T cells and chemical hapten exposure. Time point denoted: patch test 2, 6 weeks after DPC sensitization. As to treatment: therapeutic diphenylcyclopropenone sensitization with weekly scalp DPC. The germline V and J ends were trimmed by 5 bases and 4 bases, with 12 bases remaining between them. Germline V CDR1 and CDR2: SGHTA, FQGTGA. The CDR3 contains 14 residues. TCRdb reprocessed the RACE reads via MiXCR and lists one record per CDR3 protein. The table lists around 80,000 distinct CDR3 sequences, about 6.6% of them singletons. The TCR originated in a woman aged 30 to 39 with alopecia areata. Some clones in this sample may be carry-over from other donors' samples. V and J are TRBV7-3 and TRBJ2-1; weak D call: TRBD2 (5 bases). The starting material was whole blood, obtained in connection with sensitization to the hapten diphenylcyclopropenone (DPC). The CDR3 coding sequence is TGTGCCAGCAGCCCGGGAAGGGAATACAATGAGCAGTTCTTC. This sequence encodes CASSPGREYNEQFF.